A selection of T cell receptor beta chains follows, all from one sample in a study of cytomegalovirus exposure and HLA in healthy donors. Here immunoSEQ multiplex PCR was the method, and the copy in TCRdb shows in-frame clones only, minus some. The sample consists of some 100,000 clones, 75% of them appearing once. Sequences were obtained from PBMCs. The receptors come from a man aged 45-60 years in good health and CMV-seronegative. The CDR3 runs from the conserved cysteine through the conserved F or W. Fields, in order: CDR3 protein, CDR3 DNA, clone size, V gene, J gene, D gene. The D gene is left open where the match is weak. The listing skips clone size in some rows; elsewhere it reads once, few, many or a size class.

CDR3aa: CAWSVVLLGYTF
CDR3nt: TGTGCCTGGAGTGTCGTACTTCTTGGCTACACCTTC
abundance: .
v_gene: TRBV30
j_gene: TRBJ1-2
d_gene: .

CDR3aa: CASSLRLAGRETQYF
CDR3nt: TGTGCCAGCAGCTTAAGGCTAGCTGGTCGGGAGACCCAGTACTTC
abundance: .
v_gene: TRBV7-2
j_gene: TRBJ2-5
d_gene: .

CDR3aa: CASSSRDRGSVGYTF
CDR3nt: TGTGCCAGCAGCAGCCGGGACAGGGGGTCTGTTGGCTACACCTTC
abundance: .
v_gene: TRBV7-9
j_gene: TRBJ1-2
d_gene: TRBD1

CDR3aa: CASSSNRGISYEQYF
CDR3nt: TGTGCCAGCAGCTCGAACAGGGGGATATCCTACGAGCAGTACTTC
abundance: few
v_gene: TRBV11-2
j_gene: TRBJ2-7
d_gene: TRBD1

CDR3aa: CASSFNGLAGQETQYF
CDR3nt: TGTGCCAGCAGCTTTAATGGACTAGCGGGGCAAGAGACCCAGTACTTC
abundance: .
v_gene: TRBV5-4
j_gene: TRBJ2-5
d_gene: TRBD2

CDR3aa: CASSRDRSSYNEQFF
CDR3nt: TGCGCCAGCAGTCGGGACAGGAGCTCCTACAATGAGCAGTTCTTC
abundance: .
v_gene: TRBV5-1
j_gene: TRBJ2-1
d_gene: TRBD1

CDR3aa: CASMRQGATTEAFF
CDR3nt: TGTGCCAGCATGAGACAGGGGGCAACGACTGAAGCTTTCTTT
abundance: .
v_gene: TRBV6-1
j_gene: TRBJ1-1
d_gene: TRBD1

CDR3aa: CATSDRTGGMGGYTF
CDR3nt: TGTGCCACCAGCGACCGGACAGGGGGAATGGGGGGCTACACCTTC
abundance: .
v_gene: TRBV15
j_gene: TRBJ1-2
d_gene: TRBD1

CDR3aa: CASSTGGARTTEQFF
CDR3nt: TGTGCCAGTTCGACAGGTGGGGCTAGGACAACTGAGCAGTTCTTC
abundance: .
v_gene: TRBV6-1
j_gene: TRBJ2-1
d_gene: .

CDR3aa: CASSLRQGNYNEQFF
CDR3nt: TGTGCCAGCAGCTTAAGACAGGGGAACTACAATGAGCAGTTCTTC
abundance: .
v_gene: TRBV7-3
j_gene: TRBJ2-1
d_gene: TRBD1

CDR3aa: CASSLPGDGANVLTF
CDR3nt: TGTGCCAGCAGCCTCCCAGGGGACGGGGCCAACGTCCTGACTTTC
abundance: once
v_gene: TRBV7-3
j_gene: TRBJ2-6
d_gene: .

CDR3aa: CASRSDRGTDTQYF
CDR3nt: TGTGCCAGCAGATCGGACAGGGGTACAGATACGCAGTATTTT
abundance: .
v_gene: TRBV7-9
j_gene: TRBJ2-3
d_gene: TRBD1

CDR3aa: CASSSGGGFVQPQHF
CDR3nt: TGTGCCAGCAGCTCGGGAGGGGGATTCGTTCAGCCCCAGCATTTT
abundance: .
v_gene: TRBV5-6
j_gene: TRBJ1-5
d_gene: .

CDR3aa: CTSSQDKEGQDEGKGPKLFF
CDR3nt: TGCACCAGCAGCCAAGATAAGGAAGGACAGGACGAAGGGAAGGGTCCAAAACTGTTTTTT
abundance: .
v_gene: TRBV1
j_gene: TRBJ1-4
d_gene: .

CDR3aa: CASSPLGRETQYF
CDR3nt: TGTGCCAGCTCACCCCTGGGGCGAGAGACCCAGTACTTC
abundance: .
v_gene: TRBV18
j_gene: TRBJ2-5
d_gene: .

CDR3aa: CAWSPPIATYEQYF
CDR3nt: TGTGCCTGGAGCCCTCCTATAGCGACGTACGAGCAGTACTTC
abundance: few
v_gene: TRBV30
j_gene: TRBJ2-7
d_gene: .

CDR3aa: CASSPGQGRYNEQFF
CDR3nt: TGTGCCAGCAGCCCTGGGCAAGGTCGTTACAATGAGCAGTTCTTC
abundance: .
v_gene: TRBV7-3
j_gene: TRBJ2-1
d_gene: .

CDR3aa: CASSLGLAGANTGELFF
CDR3nt: TGTGCCAGCAGCTTGGGACTAGCGGGGGCGAACACCGGGGAGCTGTTTTTT
abundance: .
v_gene: TRBV7-2
j_gene: TRBJ2-2
d_gene: TRBD2

CDR3aa: CASSQDKLAGGTFPADTQYF
CDR3nt: TGTGCCAGCAGCCAAGATAAGCTAGCGGGAGGCACCTTCCCCGCAGATACGCAGTATTTT
abundance: .
v_gene: TRBV4-2
j_gene: TRBJ2-3
d_gene: TRBD2

CDR3aa: CASSETVADTQYF
CDR3nt: TGTGCCAGCAGTGAAACGGTCGCAGATACGCAGTATTTT
abundance: few
v_gene: TRBV6-1
j_gene: TRBJ2-3
d_gene: .

CDR3aa: CSVRTGTGYGYTF
CDR3nt: TGCAGCGTTCGTACCGGGACAGGGTACGGCTACACCTTC
abundance: .
v_gene: TRBV29-1
j_gene: TRBJ1-2
d_gene: TRBD1

CDR3aa: CASSPERARLHEQFF
CDR3nt: TGTGCCAGCAGTCCCGAGCGTGCCCGCCTCCATGAGCAGTTCTTC
abundance: .
v_gene: TRBV7-3
j_gene: TRBJ2-1
d_gene: .

CDR3aa: CAWSRLPNTEAFF
CDR3nt: TGTGCCTGGAGCAGACTACCGAACACTGAAGCTTTCTTT
abundance: .
v_gene: TRBV30
j_gene: TRBJ1-1
d_gene: .

CDR3aa: CAWREGNNSPLHF
CDR3nt: TGTGCCTGGAGGGAGGGTAACAACTCACCCCTCCACTTT
abundance: .
v_gene: TRBV30
j_gene: TRBJ1-6
d_gene: .

CDR3aa: CASSSGPGENIQYF
CDR3nt: TGCGCCAGCAGTAGCGGTCCGGGGGAAAACATTCAGTACTTC
abundance: .
v_gene: TRBV10-2
j_gene: TRBJ2-4
d_gene: .

CDR3aa: CASSPRLAGSNADTQYF
CDR3nt: TGTGCCAGCTCACCACGACTAGCGGGGAGCAATGCAGATACGCAGTATTTT
abundance: few
v_gene: TRBV18
j_gene: TRBJ2-3
d_gene: TRBD2

CDR3aa: CASSLAGSVRGNTIYF
CDR3nt: TGCGCCAGCAGCTTGGCCGGTAGTGTAAGGGGGAACACCATATATTTT
abundance: .
v_gene: TRBV5-1
j_gene: TRBJ1-3
d_gene: .

CDR3aa: CASSLELGIGAEAFF
CDR3nt: TGCGCCAGCAGCTTGGAGTTGGGAATAGGGGCTGAAGCTTTCTTT
abundance: .
v_gene: TRBV5-1
j_gene: TRBJ1-1
d_gene: .

CDR3aa: CASSSTGYEQYF
CDR3nt: TGTGCCAGCAGCTCGACAGGCTACGAGCAGTACTTC
abundance: .
v_gene: TRBV5-5
j_gene: TRBJ2-7
d_gene: .

CDR3aa: CATSRDKGQIDTQYF
CDR3nt: TGTGCCACCAGCAGAGATAAGGGACAGATAGATACGCAGTATTTT
abundance: .
v_gene: TRBV15
j_gene: TRBJ2-3
d_gene: TRBD1

CDR3aa: CASTVDRTLAFF
CDR3nt: TGTGCCAGCACTGTGGACAGGACCTTGGCTTTCTTT
abundance: .
v_gene: TRBV6-6
j_gene: TRBJ1-1
d_gene: TRBD1

CDR3aa: CASSFSPSSYEQYF
CDR3nt: TGTGCCAGCAGCTTCTCCCCTAGCTCCTACGAGCAGTACTTC
abundance: .
v_gene: TRBV7-2
j_gene: TRBJ2-7
d_gene: .

CDR3aa: CASSSTGATNEKLFF
CDR3nt: TGTGCCAGCAGCTCTACAGGTGCAACTAATGAAAAACTGTTTTTT
abundance: .
v_gene: TRBV28
j_gene: TRBJ1-4
d_gene: .

CDR3aa: CAWTRRTSGNYEQYF
CDR3nt: TGTGCCTGGACCCGAAGGACTAGCGGGAACTACGAGCAGTACTTC
abundance: .
v_gene: TRBV30
j_gene: TRBJ2-7
d_gene: TRBD2

CDR3aa: CASSHPAPRQCAEQYF
CDR3nt: TGCGCCAGCAGTCACCCCGCTCCCCGTCAATGCGCCGAGCAGTACTTC
abundance: .
v_gene: TRBV23-1
j_gene: TRBJ2-7
d_gene: .

CDR3aa: CASSTTGFDGYTF
CDR3nt: TGTGCCAGTAGTACGACAGGGTTCGATGGCTACACCTTC
abundance: .
v_gene: TRBV19
j_gene: TRBJ1-2
d_gene: TRBD1

CDR3aa: CASKRSHEQYF
CDR3nt: TGTGCCAGCAAGCGGTCGCACGAGCAGTACTTC
abundance: .
v_gene: TRBV27
j_gene: TRBJ2-7
d_gene: .

CDR3aa: CASMGGGPGEQYF
CDR3nt: TGTGCCAGCATGGGGGGAGGGCCGGGCGAGCAGTACTTC
abundance: once
v_gene: TRBV2
j_gene: TRBJ2-7
d_gene: TRBD2

CDR3aa: CASSFRGGYTF
CDR3nt: TGTGCCAGCAGTTTCAGAGGCGGCTACACCTTC
abundance: .
v_gene: TRBV6-5
j_gene: TRBJ1-2
d_gene: .

CDR3aa: CASAFRGHSTDTQYF
CDR3nt: TGTGCCAGTGCCTTCCGGGGACATTCTACAGATACGCAGTATTTT
abundance: .
v_gene: TRBV19
j_gene: TRBJ2-3
d_gene: .

CDR3aa: CASSPGTSTDTQYF
CDR3nt: TGTGCCAGCAGCCCCGGGACTAGCACAGATACGCAGTATTTT
abundance: .
v_gene: TRBV7-9
j_gene: TRBJ2-3
d_gene: .

CDR3aa: CASSPDRTKSYGYTF
CDR3nt: TGTGCCAGCAGCCCGGACAGGACCAAAAGCTATGGCTACACCTTC
abundance: .
v_gene: TRBV11-2
j_gene: TRBJ1-2
d_gene: TRBD1

CDR3aa: CASSLAQGRYNSPLHF
CDR3nt: TGTGCCAGCAGCTTGGCACAGGGTCGATATAATTCACCCCTCCACTTT
abundance: .
v_gene: TRBV5-4
j_gene: TRBJ1-6
d_gene: .

CDR3aa: CASSFSYEQYF
CDR3nt: TGTGCCAGCAGCTTCTCCTACGAGCAGTACTTC
abundance: .
v_gene: TRBV6-5
j_gene: TRBJ2-7
d_gene: .

CDR3aa: CASSLDGGTEAFF
CDR3nt: TGTGCCAGCAGCTTAGACGGGGGAACTGAAGCTTTCTTT
abundance: few
v_gene: TRBV11-1
j_gene: TRBJ1-1
d_gene: .